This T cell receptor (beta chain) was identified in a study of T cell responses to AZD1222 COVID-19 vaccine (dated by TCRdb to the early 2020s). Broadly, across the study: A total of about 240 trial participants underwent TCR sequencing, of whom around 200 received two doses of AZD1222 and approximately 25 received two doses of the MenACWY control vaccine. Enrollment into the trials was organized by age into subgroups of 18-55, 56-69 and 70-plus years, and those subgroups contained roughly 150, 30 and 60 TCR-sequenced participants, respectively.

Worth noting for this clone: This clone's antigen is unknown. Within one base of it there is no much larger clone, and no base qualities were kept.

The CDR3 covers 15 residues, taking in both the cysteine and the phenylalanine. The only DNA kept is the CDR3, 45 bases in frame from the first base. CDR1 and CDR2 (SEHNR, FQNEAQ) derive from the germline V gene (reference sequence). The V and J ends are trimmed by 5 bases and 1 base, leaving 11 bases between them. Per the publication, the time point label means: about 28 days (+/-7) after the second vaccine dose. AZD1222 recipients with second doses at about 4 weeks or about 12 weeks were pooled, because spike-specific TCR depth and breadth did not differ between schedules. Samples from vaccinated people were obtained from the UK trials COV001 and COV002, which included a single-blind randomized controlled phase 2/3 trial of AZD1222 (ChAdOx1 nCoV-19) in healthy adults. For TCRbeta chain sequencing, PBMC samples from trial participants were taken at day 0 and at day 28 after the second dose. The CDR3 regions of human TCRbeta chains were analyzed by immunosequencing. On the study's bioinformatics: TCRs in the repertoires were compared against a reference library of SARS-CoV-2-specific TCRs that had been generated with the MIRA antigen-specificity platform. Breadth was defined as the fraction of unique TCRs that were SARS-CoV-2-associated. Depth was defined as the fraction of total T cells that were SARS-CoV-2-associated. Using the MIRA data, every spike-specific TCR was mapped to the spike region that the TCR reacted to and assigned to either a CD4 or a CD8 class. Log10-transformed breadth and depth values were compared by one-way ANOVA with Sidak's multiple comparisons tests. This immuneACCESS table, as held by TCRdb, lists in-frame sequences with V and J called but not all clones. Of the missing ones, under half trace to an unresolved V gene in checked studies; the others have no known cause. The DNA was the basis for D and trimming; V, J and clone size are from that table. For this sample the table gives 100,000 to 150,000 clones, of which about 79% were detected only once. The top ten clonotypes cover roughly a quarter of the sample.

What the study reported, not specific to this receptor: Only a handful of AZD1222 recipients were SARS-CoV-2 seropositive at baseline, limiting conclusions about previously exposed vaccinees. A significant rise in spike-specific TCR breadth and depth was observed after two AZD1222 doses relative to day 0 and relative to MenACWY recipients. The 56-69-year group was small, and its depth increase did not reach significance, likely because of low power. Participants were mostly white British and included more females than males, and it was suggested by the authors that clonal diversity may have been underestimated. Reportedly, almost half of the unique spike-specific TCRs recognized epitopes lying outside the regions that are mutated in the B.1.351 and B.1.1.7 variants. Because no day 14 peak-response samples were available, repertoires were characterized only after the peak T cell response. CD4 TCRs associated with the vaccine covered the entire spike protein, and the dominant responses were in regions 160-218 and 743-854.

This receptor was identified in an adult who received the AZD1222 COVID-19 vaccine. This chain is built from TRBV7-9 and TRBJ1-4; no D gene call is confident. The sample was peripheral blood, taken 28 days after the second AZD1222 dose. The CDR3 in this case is CASSPRAVTNEKLFF. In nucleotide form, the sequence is TGTGCCAGCAGCCCTAGGGCGGTAACTAATGAAAAACTGTTTTTT.